This TCR beta chain stems from a study of T cells in Graves' hyperthyroidism and ophthalmopathy. Amplified TCR beta CDR3 regions came from RNA transcripts. The TCR CDR3 was amplified in a first-round RT-PCR using the HTBI primer set. TCRdb fed the multiplex PCR reads into MiXCR, producing one record per CDR3 protein. The sample shows around 700,000 distinct CDR3 sequences, 15% to 20% of them seen only once. This clonotype was observed at least ten times. Germline CDR1 is KGHSH and CDR2 is LQKENI. Trimming left V 3 bases short and J 14 bases short, with 17 bases between. This CDR3 contains 14 residues. V is TRBV18 and J is TRBJ1-6, with D tentatively TRBD1 (5 bases). The sequencing sample was made of blood. The receptor's source is a woman aged 50 to 65 with Graves' hyperthyroidism that later progressed to Graves' ophthalmopathy. DNA of the CDR3: TGTGCCAGCTCACCGGGACTATCGACGGTCACCCTCCACTTT. This gives the protein CASSPGLSTVTLHF.